This T cell receptor (beta chain) originates from a study of Graves' ophthalmopathy and Graves' hyperthyroidism. Clinical symptoms, serum thyroxine, TRAb, thyroid ultrasound and orbital computed tomography formed the basis of diagnosis. What supplied the PBMCs was over 8.5 ml of fresh peripheral blood. The sample holds many counts of this clonotype. Germline V gives CDR1 SNHLY, CDR2 FYNNEI. Between the trimmed V and J ends, which lost 6 bases and 3 bases, there was a span of 9 bases. This CDR3 comprises 12 residues. The study amplified TCR beta CDR3 regions using RNA transcripts. RT-PCR with HTBI primers came first, then second-round multiplex PCR. Using its own MiXCR run on the multiplex PCR reads, TCRdb lists one record per CDR3 protein. The data show approximately 700,000 distinct CDR3 sequences, 40% seen once.

The specimen was peripheral blood. The clonotype comes from an adult man with Graves' ophthalmopathy. The chain recombines TRBV2 with TRBJ2-7; perhaps TRBD1 as D (5 bases). The CDR3 protein is CASRVTVYEQYF. DNA of the CDR3: TGTGCCAGCAGGGTGACAGTCTACGAGCAGTACTTC.